Below are 27 T cell receptor beta chains sequenced from a single sample in a study of cytomegalovirus exposure and HLA in healthy donors. The PCR made use of 60 Vbeta and 13 Jbeta primers. Libraries were prepared by immunoSEQ multiplex PCR; TCRdb keeps only in-frame clonotypes and omits some of them. The sample comprises around 100,000 clones, around 80% of which are singletons, and roughly 5% rests with the top ten. The sample taken for sequencing was PBMCs. The receptors originated from a female donor in good health and CMV-seropositive.

The chain carries TRBV2 and TRBJ1-3, with D tentatively TRBD1 (5 bases). CDR3 size: 17 residues. The germline V and J ends were trimmed by 7 bases and 2 bases, with 21 bases remaining between them. CDR1 SNHLY and CDR2 FYNNEI come from the germline V gene. The CDR3 protein is CASTLEGRVLPGNTIYF. Written as DNA, the CDR3 is TGTGCCAGCACCCTGGAGGGCAGGGTTCTTCCTGGAAACACCATATATTTT.

This chain connects TRBV5-8 to TRBJ1-1; D remains ambiguous. V was trimmed by 2 bases and J by 0 bases, leaving 11 bases between them. The CDR3 consists of 15 residues. CDR1 and CDR2 from the germline V gene are SGHTS and YDEGEE. CDR3 in DNA: TGTGCCAGCAGCTTTAATCCGGGGTTGAACACTGAAGCTTTCTTT. This encodes CASSFNPGLNTEAFF.

V and J are TRBV4-2 and TRBJ2-1; a possible D gene is TRBD1 (6 bases). The germline V gene encodes CDR1 LGHNA and CDR2 YNFKEQ. V was cut by 5 bases and J by 0 bases, with 11 bases left in between. This CDR3 has 15 amino acids. The chain's CDR3 is CASSVGGTSYNEQFF. The CDR3 DNA is TGTGCCAGCAGCGTAGGGGGAACCTCCTACAATGAGCAGTTCTTC.

The chain has TRBV28 and TRBJ2-1; TRBD2 matches 13 bases. The CDR3 contains 22 residues. V lost 3 bases, J lost 7 bases, and 24 bases stayed unmatched. Per the germline V gene, CDR1 is MDHEN and CDR2 is SYDVKM. The CDR3 nucleotides read TGTGCCAGCAGTTTCCCGGGAAGGGACGGGACTAGCGGGAACAAAGGGGGGAATGAGCAGTTCTTC. This encodes CASSFPGRDGTSGNKGGNEQFF. The full variable domain, rest sourced from reference TRBV28 and TRBJ2-1, is DVKVTQSSRYLVKRTGEKVFLECVQDMDHENMFWYRQDPGLGLRLIYFSYDVKMKEKGDIPEGYSVSREKKERFSLILESASTNQTSMYLCASSFPGRDGTSGNKGGNEQFFGPGTRLTVL.

This sequence joins TRBV9 and TRBJ2-3; the match to TRBD2 covers 7 bases. CDR1 and CDR2 from the germline V gene are SGDLS and YYNGEE. The CDR3 loop spans 14 amino acids. With V trimmed by 2 bases and J by 2 bases, 2 bases remained unmatched. The CDR3 DNA sequence: TGTGCCAGCAGCGTGACTAGCACCACAGATACGCAGTATTTT. Its protein product is CASSVTSTTDTQYF.

The rearrangement joins TRBV19 to TRBJ1-5, with a weak D call TRBD1 (6 bases). V was pared by 6 bases and J by 9 bases, with 21 bases between. Looked up from germline, CDR1 is LNHDA and CDR2 is SQIVND (reference sequence). The CDR3 has 15 amino acids. CDR3 sequence reads: CASRGAGRYGGPQHF. CDR3 nucleotides: TGTGCCAGTAGGGGGGCAGGCCGCTATGGGGGGCCCCAGCATTTT.

This clone showed up just a few times. V usage is TRBV30 and J usage is TRBJ1-3, with D unclear. The CDR3 consists of 15 residues. V was cut by 5 bases and J by 4 bases, with 18 bases left in between. The germline V gene encodes CDR1 GTSNPN and CDR2 SVGIG (reference sequence). CDR3 in amino acids: CAWWLHGEPGNTIYF. The CDR3 DNA follows: TGTGCCTGGTGGCTCCACGGAGAGCCCGGAAACACCATATATTTT.

The chain couples TRBV30 to TRBJ2-7; tentative D call: TRBD1 (6 bases). V gave up 5 bases and J gave up 7 bases, with 15 bases separating them. This CDR3 contains 12 residues. Germline V gene data show CDR1 as GTSNPN and CDR2 as SVGIG (reference sequence). The CDR3 region is CAWSDRFREQYF. CDR3 bases: TGTGCCTGGTCGGACAGATTTAGGGAGCAGTACTTC.

This clone has only one observation. The J gene is TRBJ1-5, the V gene TRBV19; possible D gene TRBD1, 6 bases. V was shortened by 6 bases and J by 0 bases, with 12 bases between the two germline ends. Germline CDR1 is LNHDA and CDR2 is SQIVND (reference sequence). This CDR3 spans 15 amino acids. In nucleotides, the CDR3 is TGTGCCAGTAGCCTACAGGGAATTAGCAATCAGCCCCAGCATTTT. Translating it yields CASSLQGISNQPQHF.

The chain employs TRBV6-5 and TRBJ2-5, with D perhaps matching TRBD1 (5 bases). Trimming took 5 bases from V and 0 from J, leaving 13 bases between them. CDR1 is MNHEY, CDR2 SVGAGI, per germline. This CDR3 is built from 15 residues. CDR3 region: CASSPNRQYQETQYF. The CDR3 region has the DNA TGTGCCAGCAGTCCCAACCGACAGTACCAAGAGACCCAGTACTTC.

The chain joins TRBV28 to TRBJ2-3, with 7 nucleotides matching TRBD2. The CDR3 extends over 15 amino acids. The germline gives CDR1 MDHEN, CDR2 SYDVKM. Unmatched junction bases numbered 13, after V lost 6 bases and J lost 7 bases. This CDR3 is CASRPPATSSYTQYF. For the CDR3, the DNA is TGTGCCAGCAGGCCCCCGGCGACTAGCTCATATACGCAGTATTTT.

In this sample, this clone turned up once. This chain uses TRBV30 with TRBJ2-7, with a possible D match to TRBD1 (5 bases). Trimming took off 3 bases at V and 4 bases at J, with 13 bases between the two ends. Germline V gene sequence: CDR1 GTSNPN, CDR2 SVGIG (reference sequence). The CDR3 loop spans 13 amino acids. Here the CDR3 reads CAWSSWGKYEQYF. CDR3 DNA sequence: TGTGCCTGGAGCTCGTGGGGCAAATACGAGCAGTACTTC.

This clone was seen a handful of times. The CDR3 loop is CASSLFRGTEAFF. The CDR3 nucleotides read TGTGCCAGCAGTTTATTCCGAGGAACTGAAGCTTTCTTT. V and J are TRBV27 and TRBJ1-1; no definite D call. The ends were cut back, 1 base at V and 5 bases at J, with 8 bases in the middle. CDR1 is MNHEY, CDR2 SMNVEV, per germline (reference sequence). The CDR3 extends over 13 amino acids.

This clone turned up a few times. The J gene is TRBJ2-5, the V gene TRBV5-1; possibly TRBD2 for D (6 bases). This CDR3 is 18 amino acids long. The germline gives CDR1 SGHRS, CDR2 YFSETQ. With 0 bases removed from V and 0 bases from J, the gap between germline ends came to 18 bases. CDR3 protein: CASSLDPGGAGYQETQYF. CDR3 coding DNA: TGCGCCAGCAGCTTGGACCCTGGAGGGGCGGGGTACCAAGAGACCCAGTACTTC.

The rearrangement joins TRBV14 to TRBJ1-1, with 8 bases aligning to TRBD1. Losses at the gene ends were 2 bases for V and 4 bases for J; bases not matched to a gene: 3. Germline-derived CDR1 and CDR2 are SGHDN and FVKESK. The CDR3 runs to 14 residues. This chain's CDR3 is CASSQQGASTEAFF. The CDR3 nucleotides read TGTGCCAGCAGCCAACAGGGGGCAAGCACTGAAGCTTTCTTT.

This chain joins TRBV7-8 and TRBJ1-2; perhaps TRBD1 as D (6 bases). The length of the CDR3 is 12 residues. V lost 5 bases, J lost 3 bases, and 7 bases lay in between. Germline V gene data show CDR1 as SGHVS and CDR2 as FQNEAQ. Written as DNA, the CDR3 is TGTGCCAGCAGCCCAGGGGACTATGGCTACACCTTC. Residues: CASSPGDYGYTF.

The chain carries TRBV11-1 and TRBJ2-1; 12 nucleotides match TRBD2. The ends lost 8 bases at V and 0 bases at J; junction bases unmatched: 11. The CDR3 consists of 18 residues. Per the germline V gene, CDR1 is SGHAT and CDR2 is FQDESV (reference sequence). The CDR3 DNA sequence: TGTGCCAGCGTTCCGGCTAGCGGGAGGGGAAGCTCCTACAATGAGCAGTTCTTC. It encodes CASVPASGRGSSYNEQFF.

CDR3 residues: CASRTTSGNNEQFF. In DNA form, the CDR3 reads TGTGCCAGCAGAACGACTAGCGGGAACAATGAGCAGTTCTTC. The V call is TRBV7-3, the J call TRBJ2-1; 11 nucleotides align to TRBD2. The CDR3 is 14 residues long. V trimming: 6 bases; J trimming: 5 bases; junction bases outside the gene matches: 3. Germline CDR1 and CDR2: SGHTA and FQGTGA.

The V and J genes are TRBV30 and TRBJ2-1, with D possibly being TRBD1 (9 bases). Germline V CDR1 and CDR2: GTSNPN, SVGIG (reference sequence). The CDR3 consists of 16 residues. The V end lost 0 bases, the J end lost 10 bases, and 22 bases lay between the germline ends. The CDR3 loop reads CAWSVGGTGTRGEQFF. CDR3 in DNA: TGTGCCTGGAGTGTAGGGGGGACAGGGACTAGAGGGGAGCAGTTCTTC.

The CDR3 region is CASSPRTGTGNTIYF. The CDR3, as DNA: TGTGCCAGCAGCCCCAGGACAGGGACAGGAAACACCATATATTTT. The chain couples TRBV14 to TRBJ1-3; 8 positions agree with TRBD1. This CDR3 has 15 residues. V was pared by 4 bases and J by 4 bases, with 6 bases of the junction left unmatched. Per the germline V gene, CDR1 is SGHDN and CDR2 is FVKESK.

The chain carries TRBV9 and TRBJ1-3, with TRBD1 matching over 7 bases. Germline values: CDR1 SGDLS, CDR2 YYNGEE. The CDR3 has 15 amino acids. V shed 0 bases, J shed 2 bases, and the junction held 2 bases outside the gene matches. In DNA form, the CDR3 reads TGTGCCAGCAGCGTAGTGGGACAGCCTGGAAACACCATATATTTT. It translates to CASSVVGQPGNTIYF.

This clone showed up just once. The rearrangement links TRBV10-1 to TRBJ1-2, with 8 bases that match TRBD1. Trimming cost V 5 bases and J 2 bases; bases outside gene matches: 1. The CDR3 is made up of 13 amino acids. CDR1 is WNHNN and CDR2 is SYGVQD in the germline V gene (reference sequence). The CDR3 reads CASSRTGNYGYTF. In nucleotides, the CDR3 is TGCGCCAGCAGTCGGACAGGGAACTATGGCTACACCTTC.

The chain carries TRBV6-6 and TRBJ1-2, with TRBD1 identical over 9 bases. In germline, CDR1 is MNHNY, CDR2 SVGAGI (reference sequence). The CDR3 length is 16 residues. Germline trimming cut 5 bases from V and 5 bases from J; bases unmatched to any gene: 12. Written as DNA, the CDR3 is TGTGCCAGCAGTACCCCACGGACAGGGGCCATTTATGGCTACACCTTC. This encodes CASSTPRTGAIYGYTF.

The chain recombines TRBV7-8 with TRBJ2-1, with D unclear. Per the germline V gene, CDR1 is SGHVS and CDR2 is FQNEAQ. The CDR3 is 12 residues long. V lost 3 bases, J lost 7 bases, and 7 bases lay in between. The CDR3 DNA reads as TGTGCCAGCAGCTTCCAGGAAAATGAGCAGTTCTTC. It translates to CASSFQENEQFF.

The V and J genes are TRBV5-1 and TRBJ2-7; maybe TRBD1 (6 bases). Trimming cost V 2 bases and J 1 base, with 10 bases left between them. The CDR3 consists of 14 residues. Germline CDR1 reads SGHRS; CDR2 reads YFSETQ. The CDR3 nucleotides read TGCGCCAGCAGCTTATCAGGGGTGTCCTACGAGCAGTACTTC. This translates into CASSLSGVSYEQYF.

V is TRBV5-1 and J is TRBJ2-2; 8 nucleotides line up with TRBD1. Germline trimming cut 2 bases from V and 1 base from J; bases unmatched to any gene: 1. CDR1 and CDR2 from the germline V gene are SGHRS and YFSETQ. There are 15 residues in the CDR3. The CDR3 here is CASSLQGGNTGELFF. In nucleotides, the CDR3 is TGCGCCAGCAGCTTACAGGGGGGGAACACCGGGGAGCTGTTTTTT.

The CDR3 reads CASRETGTRGVEQYF. The DNA for the CDR3 is TGCGCCAGCAGGGAAACCGGGACTAGGGGAGTGGAGCAGTACTTC. The chain recombines TRBV10-2 with TRBJ2-7; 8 bases are a match to TRBD2. The length of the CDR3 is 15 residues. Per germline, CDR1 WSHSY and CDR2 SAAADI. Trimming at V came to 6 bases and at J to 7 bases, leaving 14 bases not matched to a gene.